The 27 T cell receptor beta chains in this list originate from one sample, sequenced in a study of blood T cell repertoires in COVID-19 (dated by TCRdb to about 2020). The method was the immunoSEQ multiplex PCR assay. In TCRdb, the immuneACCESS table is reduced to in-frame sequences with V and J assigned. These tables do not hold every clone; where another copy was compared, an unresolved V gene accounts for under half, and the others remain unexplained. Here the sample has some 200,000 clones; 85% to 90% occur a single time. The ten largest clonotypes hold 6% of the sample. The specimen sequenced was peripheral blood. The origin of the receptors is a man aged 40-49 years with active or convalescent COVID-19.

This clone appeared a single time. The chain employs TRBV11-2 and TRBJ2-5; D uncertain. Germline CDR1 SGHAT, CDR2 FQNNGV. V lost 0 bases, J lost 5 bases, and 4 bases lay in between. This CDR3 spans 12 amino acids. The chain's CDR3 is CASSLEEETQYF. CDR3 sequence (DNA): TGTGCCAGCAGCTTAGAAGAGGAGACCCAGTACTTC.

The V gene is TRBV29-1, the J gene TRBJ2-3; 8 bases are a match to TRBD2. CDR1 is SQVTM, CDR2 ANQGSEA, per germline. V trimming: 8 bases; J trimming: 5 bases; junction bases outside the gene matches: 6. The length of the CDR3 is 12 residues. CDR3 residues: CSIRGGKDTQYF. Here the CDR3 DNA reads TGCAGCATACGGGGGGGGAAAGATACGCAGTATTTT.

The V gene is TRBV7-9, the J gene TRBJ1-4, with a weak D call TRBD1 (6 bases). In germline, CDR1 is SEHNR, CDR2 FQNEAQ (reference sequence). V shed 5 bases and J shed 7 bases, with 17 bases lying between them. The CDR3 contains 15 residues. The CDR3 nucleotides are TGTGCCAGCAGCGCCGAACAGGGTGTGAGTGAAAAACTGTTTTTT. Translation: CASSAEQGVSEKLFF.

The V call is TRBV12-3 or TRBV12-4, the J call TRBJ1-1, with D perhaps matching TRBD1 (5 bases). This CDR3 has 13 amino acids. Trimming pared 5 bases from V and 1 base from J, leaving 8 bases between. The chain's CDR3 is CASSPTENTEAFF. Here the CDR3 DNA reads TGTGCCAGCAGTCCGACAGAGAACACTGAAGCTTTCTTT.

This chain links TRBV5-1 with TRBJ2-2; D remains ambiguous. The CDR3 runs 17 residues. Germline lookup yields CDR1 SGHRS and CDR2 YFSETQ. Trimming cost V 0 bases and J 1 base, with 13 bases left between them. The CDR3 reads CASSLGSSGRNTGELFF. The CDR3 region has the DNA TGCGCCAGCAGCTTGGGTTCGTCGGGTAGGAACACCGGGGAGCTGTTTTTT.

The chain couples TRBV3-1 (or the pseudogene TRBV3-2) to TRBJ2-7; 7 nucleotides agree with TRBD2. The trim removed 1 base at V and 3 bases at J, leaving 6 bases unmatched. CDR3 size: 15 residues. Germline-derived CDR1 and CDR2 are LGHDT and YNNKEL (reference sequence). DNA of the CDR3: TGTGCCAGCAGCCAAGTCGCTAGCGGAATCTACGAGCAGTACTTC. It is translated as CASSQVASGIYEQYF.

J is TRBJ1-1 and V is TRBV6-1; D not resolved. Trimming left V 2 bases short and J 2 bases short, with 12 bases between. The germline V gene encodes CDR1 MNHNS and CDR2 SASEGT. This CDR3 contains 15 residues. CDR3 amino acids: CASSERPLVNTEAFF. The CDR3 nucleotides read TGTGCCAGCAGTGAACGTCCCTTAGTAAACACTGAAGCTTTCTTT.

The V and J genes are TRBV7-8 and TRBJ2-7; a possible D gene is TRBD2 (6 bases). This CDR3 region has 14 residues. Germline CDR1 reads SGHVS; CDR2 reads FQNEAQ. Trimming took off 5 bases at V and 0 bases at J, with 11 bases between the two ends. The CDR3: CASSPSAYSYEQYF. In nucleotides, the CDR3 is TGTGCCAGCAGCCCTAGCGCGTACTCCTACGAGCAGTACTTC.

The chain is built from TRBV6-1 and TRBJ1-4; D might be TRBD1 (5 bases). Germline lookup yields CDR1 MNHNS and CDR2 SASEGT. CDR3 size: 14 residues. V lost 2 bases and J lost 8, with 12 bases in between. CDR3 sequence reads: CASSESFRAEKLFF. In DNA, the CDR3 is TGTGCCAGCAGTGAAAGCTTCAGGGCGGAAAAACTGTTTTTT.

The chain carries TRBV19 and TRBJ1-1; TRBD1 agrees at 7 bases. J gave up 4 bases and V 5 bases, and 13 bases lay outside the gene matches. The CDR3 consists of 16 residues. Germline values: CDR1 LNHDA, CDR2 SQIVND (reference sequence). The CDR3 spells CASSPHPAGGRTEAFF. As DNA, the CDR3 is TGTGCCAGTAGTCCCCATCCCGCAGGGGGTCGCACTGAAGCTTTCTTT.

The chain is built from TRBV7-3 and TRBJ1-1; a possible D gene is TRBD1 (6 bases). Trimming left V 5 bases short and J 6 bases short, with 16 bases between. The CDR3 is made up of 14 amino acids. CDR1 is SGHTA, CDR2 FQGTGA, per germline. The CDR3 is CASSLGHTGSEAFF. Here the CDR3 DNA reads TGTGCCAGCAGCCTAGGACACACAGGGTCTGAAGCTTTCTTT.

The count of this clone is one. CDR3 coding DNA: TGCAGCGGGGGACAGGGGGTTCAAGAGACCCAGTACTTC. It is translated as CSGGQGVQETQYF. The gene calls are TRBV29-1 and TRBJ2-5, with 11 bases matching TRBD1. Germline loops: CDR1 SQVTM, CDR2 ANQGSEA. Unmatched junction bases numbered 3, after V lost 7 bases and J lost 2 bases. There are 13 residues in the CDR3.

The chain joins TRBV27 to TRBJ2-2; D not certain. Germline CDR1 reads MNHEY; CDR2 reads SMNVEV (reference sequence). Trimming shortened V by 5 bases and J by 7 bases, and 17 bases separated the two germline ends. The CDR3 loop spans 15 amino acids. DNA for the CDR3: TGTGCCAGCAGTACACGGAGATACTCCAACGGGGAGCTGTTTTTT. It encodes CASSTRRYSNGELFF.

The chain is built from TRBV9 and TRBJ1-1, with TRBD1 matching 7 bases. The CDR3 covers 15 residues. V shed 0 bases, J shed 6 bases, and the junction held 8 bases outside the gene matches. CDR1 and CDR2 (germline): SGDLS, YYNGEE. CDR3 residues: CASSVEGTVDPEAFF. The CDR3 bases are TGTGCCAGCAGCGTAGAGGGGACAGTGGACCCTGAAGCTTTCTTT.

The CDR3 DNA sequence: TGTGCCAGCAGCTTAGCGGTGGAGGGAGGAACTGAAGCTTTCTTT. It specifies CASSLAVEGGTEAFF. V and J are TRBV7-9 and TRBJ1-1; D is ambiguous. The CDR3 extends over 15 amino acids. V was shortened by 0 bases and J by 5 bases, with 13 bases between the two germline ends. CDR1 and CDR2 (germline): SEHNR, FQNEAQ (reference sequence).

A single count supports this clone. The chain has TRBV5-1 and TRBJ2-7, with D perhaps TRBD1 (5 bases). Deletions cut 7 bases from V and 0 bases from J, with 14 bases between. CDR1 SGHRS and CDR2 YFSETQ come from the germline V gene. The CDR3 has 14 amino acids. CDR3 amino acids: CASGSQVSSYEQYF. DNA of the CDR3: TGCGCCAGCGGCTCACAGGTCAGCTCCTACGAGCAGTACTTC.

The chain carries TRBV5-1 and TRBJ1-1; no clear D gene. Germline V CDR1 and CDR2: SGHRS, YFSETQ. The CDR3 consists of 13 residues. The V end was cut by 2 bases, the J end by 0 bases, with 5 bases between. CDR3 loop: CASSLLLNTEAFF. Here the CDR3 DNA reads TGCGCCAGCAGCTTACTGCTGAACACTGAAGCTTTCTTT.

CDR3 nucleotides: TGTGCCAGCAGTTTACGGCAGGGTGTAAGCGCTTTCTTT. Its translation: CASSLRQGVSAFF. The rearrangement uses TRBV27 and TRBJ1-1; possibly TRBD1 for D (5 bases). Trimming pared 2 bases from V and 11 bases from J, leaving 15 bases between. This CDR3 has 13 amino acids. Germline V gives CDR1 MNHEY, CDR2 SMNVEV (reference sequence).

Only a few counts were recorded for this clone. J is TRBJ2-1 and V is TRBV3-1 (or the pseudogene TRBV3-2); tentative D call: TRBD1 (5 bases). V lost 5 bases to trimming and J lost 0 bases, with 17 bases between them. CDR1 is LGHDT, CDR2 YNNKEL, per germline (reference sequence). CDR3 length: 17 residues. CDR3 coding DNA: TGTGCCAGCAGCGCACGGACACTTCAGAGCTCCTACAATGAGCAGTTCTTC. This gives the protein CASSARTLQSSYNEQFF.

This chain links TRBV3-1 (or the pseudogene TRBV3-2) with TRBJ2-2; 8 bases line up with TRBD2. Germline V gene lookup returns CDR1 LGHDT and CDR2 YNNKEL (reference sequence). J gave up 1 base and V 3 bases, and 4 bases lay outside the gene matches. CDR3 length: 16 amino acids. The CDR3 nucleotides read TGTGCCAGCAGCCATAGTCGGGGGGGGAACACCGGGGAGCTGTTTTTT. This encodes CASSHSRGGNTGELFF.

The chain combines TRBV25-1 with TRBJ1-1; D ambiguous. V gave up 4 bases and J gave up 5 bases, with 5 bases separating them. CDR1 and CDR2 from the germline V gene are MGHDK and SYGVNS. The length of the CDR3 is 11 residues. CDR3 bases: TGTGCCAGCAGTGCGCGGACTGAAGCTTTCTTT. Translating it yields CASSARTEAFF.

In its sample, this clone was seen once. The chain is built from TRBV19 and TRBJ2-5, with TRBD2 identical over 12 bases. The length of the CDR3 is 17 residues. The J segment lost 0 bases and the V segment lost 1 base, leaving 3 bases of the junction unmatched. The germline V gene has CDR1 LNHDA and CDR2 SQIVND (reference sequence). The CDR3 region has the DNA TGTGCCAGTAGTATAGGTCTAGCGGGAGGGAACCAAGAGACCCAGTACTTC. Translation: CASSIGLAGGNQETQYF.

The J gene is TRBJ2-1, the V gene TRBV30; the match to TRBD2 covers 9 bases. V was clipped by 3 bases and J by 5 bases; unmatched bases: 8. The germline CDR1 and CDR2 sequences are GTSNPN and SVGIG (reference sequence). The length of the CDR3 is 15 residues. The CDR3 is CAWSPQGTSHNEQFF. As DNA, the CDR3 is TGTGCCTGGAGCCCGCAGGGGACTAGCCACAATGAGCAGTTCTTC.

This chain connects TRBV10-3 to TRBJ1-5; the D is unclear. The germline V gene encodes CDR1 ENHRY and CDR2 SYGVKD. V dropped 7 bases and J dropped 0 bases, with 13 bases sitting between them. The CDR3 consists of 15 residues. The chain's CDR3 is CAIKKSGDSNQPQHF. DNA for the CDR3: TGTGCCATCAAAAAATCCGGGGATAGCAATCAGCCCCAGCATTTT.

The V call is TRBV7-2, the J call TRBJ2-7, with 7 nucleotides matching TRBD1. The CDR3 covers 14 residues. V lost 5 bases and J lost 3; bases outside the gene matches: 7. CDR1 is SGHTA and CDR2 is FQGNSA in the germline V gene. The CDR3: CASSAWTGLYEQYF. In DNA, the CDR3 is TGTGCCAGCAGCGCTTGGACAGGACTCTACGAGCAGTACTTC.

This clone has a handful of counts. The chain links TRBV7-9 to TRBJ1-5, with a weak D call TRBD1 (5 bases). This CDR3 spans 14 amino acids. Trimming left V 2 bases short and J 4 bases short, with 9 bases between. CDR1 and CDR2 (germline): SEHNR, FQNEAQ (reference sequence). CDR3 sequence: CASSLTPGNQPQHF. The DNA for the CDR3 is TGTGCCAGCAGCTTAACACCAGGGAATCAGCCCCAGCATTTT. The full variable domain, completed using reference TRBV7-9 and TRBJ1-5, is DTGVSQNPRHKITKRGQNVTFRCDPISEHNRLYWYRQTLGQGPEFLTYFQNEAQLEKSRLLSDRFSAERPKGSFSTLEIQRTEQGDSAMYLCASSLTPGNQPQHFGDGTRLSIL.

The table lists this clone with a count of one. V is TRBV7-2 and J is TRBJ1-3, with 8 bases identical to TRBD1. Germline lookup yields CDR1 SGHTA and CDR2 FQGNSA. Trimming removed 4 bases from V and 1 base from J; junction bases left unmatched: 9. The CDR3 contains 17 residues. The CDR3 region has the DNA TGTGCCAGCAGCTCCCGGGCAGGGGGCTTGTCTGGAAACACCATATATTTT. This codes for CASSSRAGGLSGNTIYF.